Below, 22 T cell receptor beta chains from the same sample are listed, as sequenced in a study of blood T cells in healthy people across ages. Through a sample-barcoded 5' primer and a J-beta primer mix, a second PCR was run for roughly 7 to 11 cycles. TCRdb ran MiXCR on the 5' RACE reads and lists one entry per CDR3 protein. The table includes fewer than 1,200,000 distinct CDR3 sequences, about 23% detected once. These records were also assigned to another study, of T cells of mothers and their children.

The material sequenced was blood. The source of these receptors is a girl aged 2-10 years in good health.

The chain is built from TRBV12-3 or TRBV12-4 and TRBJ2-2; D gene uncertain. The V end was cut by 3 bases, the J end by 3 bases, with 11 bases between. The CDR3 consists of 15 residues. The CDR3 bases are TGTGCCAGCAGTTTTAGAGGCCGGGACACCGGGGAGCTGTTTTTT. Protein: CASSFRGRDTGELFF.

The chain combines TRBV11-1 with TRBJ2-1, with 7 bases lining up with TRBD2. Germline V gives CDR1 SGHAT, CDR2 FQDESV (reference sequence). Losses at the gene ends were 5 bases for V and 3 bases for J; bases not matched to a gene: 7. The CDR3 has 15 amino acids. The CDR3 region has the DNA TGTGCCAGCAGCCGGAAGCGGGACCACTACAATGAGCAGTTCTTC. Translated: CASSRKRDHYNEQFF. The whole variable domain, filled in from reference TRBV11-1 and TRBJ2-1, reads EAEVAQSPRYKITEKSQAVAFWCDPISGHATLYWYRQILGQGPELLVQFQDESVVDDSQLPKDRFSAERLKGVDSTLKIQPAELGDSAMYLCASSRKRDHYNEQFFGPGTRLTVL.

The chain uses TRBV24-1 and TRBJ2-1, with 7 bases aligning to TRBD1. CDR3 size: 15 residues. V was pared by 7 bases and J by 0 bases, with 5 bases of the junction left unmatched. Germline values: CDR1 KGHDR, CDR2 SFDVKD. CDR3 residues: CATSGQVSSYNEQFF. CDR3 in DNA: TGTGCCACCAGCGGACAGGTATCCTCCTACAATGAGCAGTTCTTC.

The rearrangement links TRBV5-1 to TRBJ2-3; no definite D call. This CDR3 spans 16 amino acids. Trimming shortened V by 4 bases and J by 2 bases, and 17 bases separated the two germline ends. Germline-derived CDR1 and CDR2 are SGHRS and YFSETQ. The CDR3 bases are TGCGCCAGCAGCCCGGGTGGGCGGCCAAACACAGATACGCAGTATTTT. Amino acids: CASSPGGRPNTDTQYF.

The chain carries TRBV24-1 and TRBJ2-5, with D unresolved. Trimming pared 5 bases from V and 5 bases from J, leaving 11 bases between. The CDR3 extends over 13 amino acids. Germline V gene data show CDR1 as KGHDR and CDR2 as SFDVKD. The DNA of the CDR3 is TGTGCCACCAGTGGTGATTTGGGGGAGACCCAGTACTTC. This gives the protein CATSGDLGETQYF.

The count of this clonotype is one. For the CDR3, the DNA is TGCAGTGCCTGGAGGGACACAGAGACACTATCCTACAATGAGCAGTTCTTC. This encodes CSAWRDTETLSYNEQFF. The chain recombines TRBV20-1 with TRBJ2-1; TRBD1 or TRBD2 may be the D gene (6 bases each). The CDR3 has 17 amino acids. Trimming removed 6 bases at V and 1 base at J, with 22 bases between. Germline assignment: CDR1 DFQATT and CDR2 SNEGSKA (reference sequence).

This clonotype was observed a few times. The V call is TRBV5-1, the J call TRBJ1-2; D not certain. This CDR3 has 18 amino acids. Trimming removed 5 bases from V and 0 bases from J, with 23 bases in between. The germline V gene encodes CDR1 SGHRS and CDR2 YFSETQ. The CDR3 DNA follows: TGCGCCAGCAGTTTTCCGAGTGATTCGAAATCGTCTAACTATGGCTACACCTTC. Translated, it gives CASSFPSDSKSSNYGYTF.

This clonotype was seen more than once but under ten times. CDR3 bases: TGCAGTGCTAGAACGGGCAGCTCTAACCTAAATGAGCAGTTCTTC. It translates to CSARTGSSNLNEQFF. V is TRBV20-1 and J is TRBJ2-1, with unresolved D. The V gene's germline CDR1 is DFQATT and CDR2 SNEGSKA (reference sequence). The V and J ends lost 2 bases and 7 bases respectively, with 18 bases between them. The CDR3 totals 15 residues.

The rearrangement uses TRBV20-1 and TRBJ1-4; D is ambiguous. V was shortened by 0 bases and J by 3 bases, with 8 bases between the two germline ends. Per germline, CDR1 DFQATT and CDR2 SNEGSKA (reference sequence). CDR3 size: 14 residues. CDR3 DNA: TGCAGTGCTAGAGAGGTCAGCCCTAATGAAAAACTGTTTTTT. Translation: CSAREVSPNEKLFF.

There are a few counts of this clonotype. The V gene is TRBV27, the J gene TRBJ2-3, with D tentatively TRBD1 (5 bases). This CDR3 spans 14 amino acids. The V gene lost 8 bases and the J gene lost 5 bases, with 17 bases spanning the gap. Per germline, CDR1 MNHEY and CDR2 SMNVEV (reference sequence). The CDR3 protein is CASASGNGLDTQYF. The CDR3 DNA reads as TGTGCCAGCGCCTCAGGGAATGGGCTAGATACGCAGTATTTT.

CDR3 protein: CASSSESSYEQYF. CDR3 in DNA: TGTGCCAGCAGCTCGGAGTCGTCCTACGAGCAGTACTTC. The V call is TRBV5-5, the J call TRBJ2-7; D not resolved. Trimming took off 3 bases at V and 1 base at J, with 8 bases between the two ends. CDR1 and CDR2 (germline): SGHKS, YYEKEE (reference sequence). CDR3 length equals 13 residues.

This clonotype has more than one count but fewer than ten. The chain joins TRBV7-9 to TRBJ2-7; D is unresolved. This CDR3 has 15 amino acids. Germline CDR1 is SEHNR and CDR2 is FQNEAQ (reference sequence). The V end lost 4 bases, the J end lost 1 base, and 14 bases lay between the germline ends. CDR3 DNA: TGTGCCAGCAGCTCAATCCGTGGGAATTCCTACGAGCAGTACTTC. Protein: CASSSIRGNSYEQYF.

A few counts support this clonotype. The chain carries TRBV29-1 and TRBJ2-5; 11 bases align to TRBD2. This CDR3 is 15 amino acids long. V lost 4 bases, J lost 5 bases, and 9 bases stayed unmatched. Per germline, CDR1 SQVTM and CDR2 ANQGSEA. The CDR3 here is CSVGDSGRAVETQYF. CDR3 sequence (DNA): TGCAGCGTTGGGGATAGCGGGAGGGCCGTGGAGACCCAGTACTTC.

The rearrangement uses TRBV12-3 or TRBV12-4 and TRBJ2-7; maybe TRBD2 (6 bases). The CDR3 totals 13 residues. V lost 7 bases to trimming and J lost 4 bases, with 14 bases between them. The CDR3 DNA reads TGTGCCAGCACAACGGACTACCAATACGAGCAGTACTTC. This encodes CASTTDYQYEQYF.

This clonotype was counted a few times. This chain joins TRBV29-1 and TRBJ1-2; a possible D gene is TRBD1 (5 bases). The CDR3 runs 12 residues. Trimming took off 5 bases at V and 8 bases at J, with 15 bases between the two ends. CDR1 and CDR2 (germline): SQVTM, ANQGSEA. CDR3 sequence reads: CSVPSQGYGYTF. As DNA, the CDR3 is TGCAGCGTTCCAAGCCAGGGCTACGGCTACACCTTC.

The rearrangement uses TRBV15 and TRBJ1-2; D might be TRBD1 (5 bases). The CDR3 loop spans 11 amino acids. Germline V gene data show CDR1 as LNHNV and CDR2 as YYDKDF (reference sequence). The V end lost 6 bases, the J end lost 9 bases, and 11 bases lay between the germline ends. In nucleotides, the CDR3 is TGTGCCACCAGGTCAGGGCCTCGCTACACCTTC. Its translation is CATRSGPRYTF. The entire variable domain, with the rest obtained from reference TRBV15 and TRBJ1-2, is as follows: DAMVIQNPRYQVTQFGKPVTLSCSQTLNHNVMYWYQQKSSQAPKLLFHYYDKDFNNEADTPDNFQSRRPNTSFCFLDIRSPGLGDTAMYLCATRSGPRYTFGSGTRLTVV.

This clonotype was found a few times. The gene calls are TRBV6-5 and TRBJ1-3, with D uncertain. Germline V gives CDR1 MNHEY, CDR2 SVGAGI. This CDR3 contains 14 residues. Between the trimmed V and J ends, which lost 8 bases and 0 bases, there was a span of 11 bases. CDR3 region: CASSSDFSGNTIYF. The DNA for the CDR3 is TGTGCCAGCTCGTCAGACTTCTCTGGAAACACCATATATTTT.

There are a few counts of this clonotype. The gene calls are TRBV11-2 and TRBJ1-4; D call uncertain. The CDR3 contains 15 residues. Germline V gene data show CDR1 as SGHAT and CDR2 as FQNNGV. Trimming cost V 3 bases and J 5 bases, with 13 bases left between them. This CDR3 is CASSFSAAINEKLFF. For the CDR3, the DNA is TGTGCCAGCAGCTTTTCAGCCGCGATAAATGAAAAACTGTTTTTT.

This clonotype appeared once. The genes are TRBV7-2 and TRBJ2-1; TRBD1 aligns across 7 bases. The germline gives CDR1 SGHTA, CDR2 FQGNSA. This CDR3 is built from 16 residues. Trimming cost V 5 bases and J 3 bases; bases outside gene matches: 10. The CDR3 DNA is TGTGCCAGCAGCGTTCGACAGGGCCTTCGCTACAATGAGCAGTTCTTC. Translation: CASSVRQGLRYNEQFF.

The CDR3 DNA follows: TGCAGTGCGGCTCCGGGACAGGGCATTATAGGGTCCTACAATGAGCAGTTCTTC. It encodes CSAAPGQGIIGSYNEQFF. The J gene is TRBJ2-1, the V gene TRBV20-1, with 9 positions matching TRBD1. J gave up 1 base and V 6 bases, and 16 bases lay outside the gene matches. Germline assignment: CDR1 DFQATT and CDR2 SNEGSKA (reference sequence). The length of the CDR3 is 18 residues.

This clonotype is a singleton in its sample. This chain joins TRBV29-1 and TRBJ2-7; TRBD1 or TRBD2 may be the D gene (6 bases each). The CDR3 consists of 13 residues. The V end was cut by 6 bases, the J end by 2 bases, with 14 bases between. CDR1 is SQVTM, CDR2 ANQGSEA, per germline. CDR3: CSVGGDKTYEQYF. The DNA for the CDR3 is TGCAGCGTAGGAGGGGACAAGACCTACGAGCAGTACTTC.

This clonotype was observed a few times. The chain has TRBV29-1 and TRBJ2-7, with TRBD2 identical over 9 bases. With V trimmed by 5 bases and J by 5 bases, 7 bases remained unmatched. The CDR3 is made up of 13 amino acids. Per germline, CDR1 SQVTM and CDR2 ANQGSEA. The CDR3 is CSVRGRVSDEQYF. DNA for the CDR3: TGCAGCGTTCGCGGGAGGGTTTCCGACGAGCAGTACTTC.